This entry lists 22 T cell receptor beta chains sequenced from one sample in a study of T-cell memory formation after mild COVID-19. MiXCR, run by TCRdb on the 5' RACE reads, gives a single entry per CDR3 protein. The table lists tens of thousands of distinct CDR3 sequences, about 16% of them singletons, with under 45% in the top ten. The sample comprised PBMCs or a T cell subset sorted from them (not recorded which). The receptors derive from a man aged 18 to 30 who had mild COVID-19 (a few samples of this study predate the infection). Cell type and time point are not known.

This sequence joins TRBV7-8 and TRBJ2-3; 9 bases line up with TRBD1. CDR3 length: 17 amino acids. The V and J ends lost 5 bases and 2 bases, in that order; junction bases with no gene match: 11. Germline loops: CDR1 SGHVS, CDR2 FQNEAQ. The CDR3 is CASSRRSGTGPTDTQYF. CDR3 sequence (DNA): TGTGCCAGCAGCAGACGCTCCGGGACAGGGCCCACAGATACGCAGTATTTT.

V and J are TRBV20-1 and TRBJ1-2; D might be TRBD1 (5 bases). Germline CDR1 DFQATT, CDR2 SNEGSKA (reference sequence). Trimming took off 2 bases at V and 3 bases at J, with 10 bases between the two ends. This CDR3 has 13 amino acids. CDR3 bases: TGCAGTGCTAGATATCGGGGCTACTATGGCTACACCTTC. Residues: CSARYRGYYGYTF.

The chain is built from TRBV29-1 and TRBJ2-5, with D perhaps matching TRBD2 (5 bases). The CDR3 is made up of 12 amino acids. Germline values: CDR1 SQVTM, CDR2 ANQGSEA. The V end lost 7 bases, the J end lost 1 base, and 10 bases lay between the germline ends. As DNA, the CDR3 is TGCAGCGCACGGGGTACCCAAGAGACCCAGTACTTC. As protein: CSARGTQETQYF. The full variable domain, completed using reference TRBV29-1 and TRBJ2-5, is SAVISQKPSRDICQRGTSLTIQCQVDSQVTMMFWYRQQPGQSLTLIATANQGSEATYESGFVIDKFPISRPNLTFSTLTVSNMSPEDSSIYLCSARGTQETQYFGPGTRLLVL.

This clonotype is medium-sized (0.01 to 0.1%) in the sample. Here the CDR3 DNA reads TGTGCCAGCCTATCAATGGGGCAGGGGGGATACACCGGGGAGCTGTTTTTT. Amino acids: CASLSMGQGGYTGELFF. The V gene is TRBV2, the J gene TRBJ2-2; perhaps TRBD1 as D (7 bases). Trimming took off 8 bases at V and 3 bases at J, with 22 bases between the two ends. The CDR3 totals 17 residues. Looked up from germline, CDR1 is SNHLY and CDR2 is FYNNEI.

This clonotype has a handful of counts. The chain recombines TRBV6-2 or TRBV6-3 with TRBJ2-4, with D possibly TRBD1 on 6 matching bases. Germline loops: CDR1 MNHEY, CDR2 SVGEGT. The CDR3 contains 17 residues. V was shortened by 2 bases and J by 0 bases, with 14 bases between the two germline ends. CDR3 residues: CASSYTTGHLAKNIQYF. CDR3 nucleotide sequence: TGTGCCAGCAGTTACACTACGGGACACTTAGCCAAAAACATTCAGTACTTC.

This clonotype turned up a few times. The chain couples TRBV7-9 to TRBJ2-1; the D gene could be TRBD1 or TRBD2 (6 bases each). Germline V gene data show CDR1 as SEHNR and CDR2 as FQNEAQ (reference sequence). V was shortened by 0 bases and J by 9 bases, with 12 bases between the two germline ends. This CDR3 has 14 amino acids. CDR3 loop: CASSLAQGGGEQFF. CDR3 sequence (DNA): TGTGCCAGCAGCTTAGCGCAAGGGGGAGGTGAGCAGTTCTTC.

The sample holds a few counts of this clonotype. The rearrangement uses TRBV6-2 or TRBV6-3 and TRBJ2-2; D is perhaps TRBD1 (6 bases). The CDR3 extends over 14 amino acids. Looked up from germline, CDR1 is MNHEY and CDR2 is SVGEGT. V lost 4 bases and J lost 5, with 11 bases in between. CDR3 residues: CASSSGRGTGELFF. The CDR3 nucleotides are TGTGCCAGCAGTTCCGGCAGGGGTACCGGGGAGCTGTTTTTT.

This clonotype was counted only a few times. This chain uses TRBV27 with TRBJ1-6; 11 bases are a match to TRBD1. The CDR3 covers 14 residues. Trimming removed 10 bases from V and 9 bases from J; junction bases left unmatched: 8. From germline, CDR1 is MNHEY and CDR2 SMNVEV (reference sequence). CDR3 in amino acids: CATKTGTGGSPLHF. For the CDR3, the DNA is TGTGCCACCAAAACCGGGACAGGGGGTTCACCCCTCCACTTT.

This chain joins TRBV9 and TRBJ2-3; maybe TRBD1 (6 bases). Trimming cost V 7 bases and J 0 bases, with 18 bases left between them. Germline lookup yields CDR1 SGDLS and CDR2 YYNGEE. This CDR3 is 16 amino acids long. The DNA for the CDR3 is TGTGCCAGCCACAACCCCACAGGGCTAAGCACAGATACGCAGTATTTT. The encoded protein is CASHNPTGLSTDTQYF.

The J gene is TRBJ2-3, the V gene TRBV6-6; 8 bases match TRBD2. In germline, CDR1 is MNHNY, CDR2 SVGAGI (reference sequence). With 5 bases clipped from V and 6 bases from J, the junction kept 10 bases outside the gene matches. The CDR3 sequence is 15 residues long. DNA for the CDR3: TGTGCCAGCAGTACCCCGGGACTAGTGACGGATACGCAGTATTTT. It is translated as CASSTPGLVTDTQYF.

This clonotype was found many times. The chain carries TRBV27 and TRBJ2-3; 8 nucleotides line up with TRBD2. The CDR3 loop spans 15 amino acids. J was trimmed by 3 bases and V by 7 bases; bases with no gene match: 9. Germline V gene lookup returns CDR1 MNHEY and CDR2 SMNVEV (reference sequence). This chain's CDR3 is CASTLRLAGTDTQYF. In DNA form, the CDR3 reads TGTGCCAGCACCCTGCGCCTAGCGGGTACAGATACGCAGTATTTT.

The rearrangement links TRBV7-2 to TRBJ2-3; D is undetermined. The germline V gene encodes CDR1 SGHTA and CDR2 FQGNSA. V gave up 5 bases and J gave up 2 bases, with 8 bases separating them. The CDR3 runs to 13 residues. The CDR3 region is CASSPEPTDTQYF. In nucleotides, the CDR3 is TGTGCCAGCAGCCCCGAGCCCACAGATACGCAGTATTTT. Full variable domain (remainder filled in from reference TRBV7-2 and TRBJ2-3): GAGVSQSPSNKVTEKGKDVELRCDPISGHTALYWYRQSLGQGLEFLIYFQGNSAPDKSGLPSDRFSAERTGGSVSTLTIQRTQQEDSAVYLCASSPEPTDTQYFGPGTRLTVL.

This clonotype has a handful of counts. The chain has TRBV6-5 and TRBJ1-5; D is perhaps TRBD1 (6 bases). This CDR3 region has 13 residues. Germline V lookup: CDR1 MNHEY, CDR2 SVGAGI. Trimming took 6 bases from V and 6 from J, leaving 12 bases between them. The CDR3 sequence is CASRGGGTQPQHF. The DNA of the CDR3 is TGTGCCAGCAGAGGGGGGGGCACTCAGCCCCAGCATTTT.

The chain joins TRBV4-2 to TRBJ2-1; D not resolved. The CDR3 covers 17 residues. Germline-derived CDR1 and CDR2 are LGHNA and YNFKEQ. V was pared by 0 bases and J by 2 bases, with 14 bases between. This CDR3 reads CASSQEEAAATYNEQFF. The CDR3 DNA reads as TGTGCCAGCAGCCAAGAGGAAGCTGCGGCCACCTACAATGAGCAGTTCTTC.

The rearrangement uses TRBV7-9 and TRBJ1-5; a weak D match, TRBD1 (5 bases). Trimming removed 7 bases from V and 5 bases from J, with 30 bases in between. CDR1 SEHNR and CDR2 FQNEAQ come from the germline V gene (reference sequence). This CDR3 has 19 amino acids. The CDR3 spells CASTSLIKSLRQPHQPQHF. The DNA for the CDR3 is TGTGCCAGCACCTCACTCATCAAATCCCTCAGACAGCCGCATCAGCCCCAGCATTTT.

This chain uses TRBV5-6 with TRBJ2-1; tentative D call: TRBD1 (6 bases). The CDR3 length is 15 residues. V was clipped by 7 bases and J by 9 bases, with 23 bases between them. Germline-derived CDR1 and CDR2 are SGHDT and YYEEEE. CDR3 loop: CASGQDPARGTEQFF. CDR3 DNA sequence: TGTGCCAGCGGTCAGGACCCGGCCAGGGGAACTGAGCAGTTCTTC.

This sequence joins TRBV10-2 and TRBJ2-2; 10 bases align to TRBD1. Germline trimming cut 6 bases from V and 4 bases from J; bases unmatched to any gene: 2. This CDR3 is 14 amino acids long. Germline V gene sequence: CDR1 WSHSY, CDR2 SAAADI. In DNA form, the CDR3 reads TGCGCCAGCAGGGGACAGGGGCGCACCGGGGAGCTGTTTTTT. This translates into CASRGQGRTGELFF.

The gene calls are TRBV7-6 and TRBJ2-2; D tentatively reads TRBD1 or TRBD2 (6 bases each). Looked up from germline, CDR1 is SGHVS and CDR2 is FNYEAQ. The CDR3 loop spans 15 amino acids. V dropped 10 bases and J dropped 7 bases, with 22 bases sitting between them. The CDR3 here is CAILRSWGALGELFF. CDR3 coding DNA: TGTGCCATCTTGAGGAGTTGGGGGGCCCTCGGGGAGCTGTTTTTT.

The V and J genes are TRBV29-1 and TRBJ2-3; 9 nucleotides match TRBD2. The germline V gene encodes CDR1 SQVTM and CDR2 ANQGSEA. The CDR3 has 13 amino acids. Trimming took 4 bases from V and 1 from J; bases not matched to a gene: 0. The CDR3: CSVGTSGTDTQYF. DNA for the CDR3: TGCAGCGTTGGGACTAGCGGCACAGATACGCAGTATTTT.

The V gene is TRBV29-1, the J gene TRBJ1-1; tentative D call: TRBD1 (5 bases). The CDR3 runs 12 residues. V was trimmed by 4 bases and J by 3 bases, leaving 9 bases between them. Germline V gene data show CDR1 as SQVTM and CDR2 as ANQGSEA. The CDR3 coding sequence is TGCAGCGTTGTAGGGGCGGACACTGAAGCTTTCTTT. It yields the protein CSVVGADTEAFF.

In its sample, this clonotype was seen a few times. The genes are TRBV29-1 and TRBJ2-3; maybe TRBD1 (5 bases). Germline loops: CDR1 SQVTM, CDR2 ANQGSEA. With 2 bases removed from V and 3 bases from J, the gap between germline ends came to 9 bases. The CDR3 is made up of 13 amino acids. CDR3 residues: CSVELGRTDTQYF. DNA of the CDR3: TGCAGCGTTGAACTGGGGCGGACAGATACGCAGTATTTT.

This clonotype turned up a few times. The chain combines TRBV6-5 with TRBJ1-6; D ambiguous. Germline CDR1 is MNHEY and CDR2 is SVGAGI. This CDR3 has 15 amino acids. Trimming removed 4 bases at V and 0 bases at J, with 7 bases between. CDR3 sequence reads: CASSLISSYNSPLHF. CDR3 sequence (DNA): TGTGCCAGCAGTTTGATAAGCTCCTATAATTCACCCCTCCACTTT.